In its sample, the clone carrying this TCR beta chain was seen a few times. Its antigen is as yet unknown. TCRdb re-called the reads through MiXCR, storing one row per CDR3 protein. The sample comprises some 680,000 distinct CDR3 sequences, about a third of which are singletons, and about 2.8% rests with the top ten. The data stem from a study of T cell repertoires in cytomegalovirus infection. Study at large: CMV infection together with matching HLA type was indicated by public TCR beta signatures. Overall study results and limits: Clonotype analysis showed dominance of the ex vivo response by HLA-C-restricted CMV-specific TCR beta clonotypes.

This receptor was taken from a human donor in good health (CMV status not recorded). Some clones in this sample may be carry-over from other donors' samples. Sequencing input: PBMCs.

CDR3 in DNA: TGCAGTGCTTTTCGGGCAGGGAGGGACGGCAATCAGCCCCAGCATTTT. It codes for CSAFRAGRDGNQPQHF. The chain couples TRBV20-1 to TRBJ1-5; TRBD1 might be the D (5 bases). The V gene lost 5 bases and the J gene lost 2 bases, with 19 bases spanning the gap. Germline CDR1 and CDR2: DFQATT and SNEGSKA (reference sequence). CDR3 length equals 16 residues.